Below are 6 T cell receptor beta chains sequenced from a single sample in a study of blood T cells in healthy people across ages. A second 7 to 11 cycle PCR used barcoded and J-beta primers. One entry per CDR3 protein results from TCRdb running MiXCR on the 5' RACE reads. The sample records 1.5 million to 2 million distinct CDR3 sequences, 28% being singletons. The sample consisted of blood. Receptors were obtained from a woman in her thirties in good health.

The chain combines TRBV20-1 with TRBJ2-7; D is possibly TRBD1 or TRBD2 (5 bases each). Looked up from germline, CDR1 is DFQATT and CDR2 is SNEGSKA (reference sequence). The CDR3 has 15 residues. Trimming removed 2 bases at V and 0 bases at J, with 14 bases between. Here the CDR3 reads CSARFGASSSYEQYF. In nucleotides, the CDR3 is TGCAGTGCTAGATTCGGGGCGTCCAGCTCCTACGAGCAGTACTTC.

The V gene is TRBV27, the J gene TRBJ1-5; 11 bases are shared with TRBD1. The ends lost 5 bases at V and 7 bases at J; junction bases unmatched: 10. CDR3 size: 16 residues. Germline V gene lookup returns CDR1 MNHEY and CDR2 SMNVEV (reference sequence). The CDR3 spells CASSRERGTGGQPQHF. CDR3 DNA: TGTGCCAGCAGTCGGGAAAGGGGGACAGGGGGGCAGCCCCAGCATTTT.

This clonotype was detected ten times or more. J is TRBJ2-1 and V is TRBV20-1, with D possibly being TRBD1 or TRBD2 (6 bases each). The CDR3 is 16 amino acids. Germline assignment: CDR1 DFQATT and CDR2 SNEGSKA (reference sequence). Trimming took off 0 bases at V and 6 bases at J, with 18 bases between the two ends. In nucleotides, the CDR3 is TGCAGTGCTAGAGATCATGGAGGGACAAAGGCCAATGAGCAGTTCTTC. Residues: CSARDHGGTKANEQFF.

The V gene is TRBV5-1, the J gene TRBJ2-3, with D perhaps TRBD1 (5 bases). CDR1 is SGHRS and CDR2 is YFSETQ in the germline V gene. V gave up 3 bases and J gave up 1 base, with 15 bases separating them. CDR3 size: 16 residues. The CDR3 here is CASSSAGPTRTDTQYF. Here the CDR3 DNA reads TGCGCCAGCAGCTCGGCAGGGCCTACGCGCACAGATACGCAGTATTTT.

The chain carries TRBV12-3 or TRBV12-4 and TRBJ2-7, with D perhaps matching TRBD2 (5 bases). Trimming took off 6 bases at V and 5 bases at J, with 14 bases between the two ends. The CDR3 is 13 amino acids. CDR3 protein: CASSAGGSHEQYF. CDR3 sequence (DNA): TGTGCCAGCAGCGCGGGTGGTTCCCACGAGCAGTACTTC.

The J gene is TRBJ2-7, the V gene TRBV6-5; the match to TRBD2 covers 7 bases. V lost 8 bases and J lost 3; bases outside the gene matches: 10. Germline assignment: CDR1 MNHEY and CDR2 SVGAGI. The CDR3 spans 14 residues. CDR3 coding DNA: TGTGCCAGCGGTACCGTGGGGGGGAACTACGAGCAGTACTTC. Amino acid sequence: CASGTVGGNYEQYF.